Many counts were recorded for the clone carrying this T cell receptor (beta chain). Its antigen is unknown. This sample was taken from a study of early T cells in non-severe SARS-CoV-2 infection. About the study: Sequenced material consisted of bulk RNA (from unsorted whole blood), and chains were unpaired. Findings and caveats of the study: VDJdb-based annotation leaned toward anti-spike CD8 responses and missed private and CD4 specificities.

The CDR3 has 12 residues. Germline CDR1 is SQVTM and CDR2 is ANQGSEA. V gave up 6 bases and J gave up 4 bases, with 13 bases separating them. Unique molecular identifiers were attached to individual cDNA molecules. MiXCR, applied by TCRdb to the 5' RACE reads, yields one record per CDR3 protein. The sample has about 55,000 distinct CDR3 sequences, approximately 13% seen once. The source material was whole blood. This sequence was found in an adult who was a healthcare worker with PCR-confirmed SARS-CoV-2 infection or an uninfected control (not recorded which). V usage is TRBV29-1 and J usage is TRBJ2-7; D is ambiguous. The CDR3 region is CSVDLPNYEQYF. The CDR3 bases are TGCAGCGTGGACCTTCCCAATTACGAGCAGTACTTC.